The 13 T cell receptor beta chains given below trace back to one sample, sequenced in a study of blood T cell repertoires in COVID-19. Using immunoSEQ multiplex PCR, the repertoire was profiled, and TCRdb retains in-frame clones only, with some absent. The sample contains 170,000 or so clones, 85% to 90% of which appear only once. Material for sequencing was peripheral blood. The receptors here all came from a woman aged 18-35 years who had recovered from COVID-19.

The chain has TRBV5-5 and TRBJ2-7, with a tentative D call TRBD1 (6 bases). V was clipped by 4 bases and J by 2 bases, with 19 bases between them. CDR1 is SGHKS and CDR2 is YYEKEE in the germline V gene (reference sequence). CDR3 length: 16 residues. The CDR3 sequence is CASSLSDRIVTYEQYF. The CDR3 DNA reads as TGTGCCAGCAGCCTGAGTGACAGGATAGTAACCTACGAGCAGTACTTC.

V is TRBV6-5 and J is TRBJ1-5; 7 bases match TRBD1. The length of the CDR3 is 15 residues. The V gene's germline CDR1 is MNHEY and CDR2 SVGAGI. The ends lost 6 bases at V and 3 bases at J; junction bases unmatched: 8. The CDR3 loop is CASRHTGTANQPQHF. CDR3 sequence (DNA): TGTGCCAGCAGACACACCGGGACAGCCAATCAGCCCCAGCATTTT.

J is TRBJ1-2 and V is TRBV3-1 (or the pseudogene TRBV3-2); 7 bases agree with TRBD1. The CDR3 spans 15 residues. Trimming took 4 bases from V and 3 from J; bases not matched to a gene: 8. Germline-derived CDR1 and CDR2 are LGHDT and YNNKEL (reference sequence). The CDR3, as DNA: TGTGCCAGCAGCCGCCGGGACAGCGGAGACTATGGCTACACCTTC. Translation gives CASSRRDSGDYGYTF.

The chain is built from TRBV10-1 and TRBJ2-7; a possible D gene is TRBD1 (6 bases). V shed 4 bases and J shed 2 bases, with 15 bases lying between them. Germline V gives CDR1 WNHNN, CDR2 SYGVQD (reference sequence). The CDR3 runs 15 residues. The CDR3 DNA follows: TGCGCCAGCAGTGGAGAACAGGGTTTACCCTACGAGCAGTACGTC. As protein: CASSGEQGLPYEQYV.

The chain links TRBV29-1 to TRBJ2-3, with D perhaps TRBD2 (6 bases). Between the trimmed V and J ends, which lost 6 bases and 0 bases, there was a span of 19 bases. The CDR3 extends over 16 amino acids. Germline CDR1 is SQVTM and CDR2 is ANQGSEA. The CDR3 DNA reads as TGCAGCGTCCCTGATGAGGTAGCGGTTAGCACAGATACGCAGTATTTT. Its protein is CSVPDEVAVSTDTQYF.

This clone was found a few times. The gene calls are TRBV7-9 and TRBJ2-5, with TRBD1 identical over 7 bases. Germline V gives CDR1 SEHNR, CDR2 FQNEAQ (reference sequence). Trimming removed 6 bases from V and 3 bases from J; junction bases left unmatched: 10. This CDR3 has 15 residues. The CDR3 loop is CASRSSGQEEETQYF. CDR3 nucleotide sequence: TGTGCCAGCAGATCTTCCGGACAGGAGGAAGAGACCCAGTACTTC.

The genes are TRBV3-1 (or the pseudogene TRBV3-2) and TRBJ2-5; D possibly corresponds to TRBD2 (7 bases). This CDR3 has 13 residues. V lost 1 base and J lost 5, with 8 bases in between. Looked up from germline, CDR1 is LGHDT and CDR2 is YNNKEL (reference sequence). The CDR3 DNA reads TGTGCCAGCAGCCAAGCGGGGGGCGAGACCCAGTACTTC. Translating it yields CASSQAGGETQYF.

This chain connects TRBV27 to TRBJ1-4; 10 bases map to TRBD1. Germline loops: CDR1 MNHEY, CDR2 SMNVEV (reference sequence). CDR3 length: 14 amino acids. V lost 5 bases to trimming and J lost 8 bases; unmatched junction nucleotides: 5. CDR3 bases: TGTGCCAGCAGTCCGGGACAGGGGCTCGAAAAACTGTTTTTT. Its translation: CASSPGQGLEKLFF. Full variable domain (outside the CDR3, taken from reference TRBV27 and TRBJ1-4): EAQVTQNPRYLITVTGKKLTVTCSQNMNHEYMSWYRQDPGLGLRQIYYSMNVEVTDKGDVPEGYKVSRKEKRNFPLILESPSPNQTSLYFCASSPGQGLEKLFFGSGTQLSVL.

CDR3 amino acids: CASSLEAGDSPLHF. The CDR3 DNA reads as TGTGCCAGCAGCTTAGAGGCAGGCGATTCACCCCTCCACTTT. The chain uses TRBV7-6 and TRBJ1-6; D unresolved. Per the germline V gene, CDR1 is SGHVS and CDR2 is FNYEAQ. V was clipped by 1 base and J by 8 bases, with 9 bases between them. CDR3 length: 14 residues.

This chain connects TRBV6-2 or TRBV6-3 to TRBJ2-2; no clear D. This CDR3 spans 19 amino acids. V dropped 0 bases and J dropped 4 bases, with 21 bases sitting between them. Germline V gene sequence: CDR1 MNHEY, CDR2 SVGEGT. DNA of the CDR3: TGTGCCAGCAGTTACTCGACGTTTCGACGCGGTCCGGGCACCGGGGAGCTGTTTTTT. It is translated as CASSYSTFRRGPGTGELFF.

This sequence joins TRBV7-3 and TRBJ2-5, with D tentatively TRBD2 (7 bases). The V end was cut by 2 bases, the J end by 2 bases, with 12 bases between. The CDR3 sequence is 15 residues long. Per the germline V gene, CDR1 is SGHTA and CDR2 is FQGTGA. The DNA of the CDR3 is TGTGCCAGCAGCTTACGGGGGGCTCCTCAAGAGACCCAGTACTTC. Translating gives CASSLRGAPQETQYF.

CDR3 coding DNA: TGTGCCAGCAGCACCGAATGGGGGGAATACGAGCAGTACTTC. Protein: CASSTEWGEYEQYF. The chain joins TRBV7-2 to TRBJ2-7; TRBD2 is a possible D gene (6 bases). Germline loops: CDR1 SGHTA, CDR2 FQGNSA. CDR3 length: 14 amino acids. The V end was cut by 5 bases, the J end by 4 bases, with 15 bases between.

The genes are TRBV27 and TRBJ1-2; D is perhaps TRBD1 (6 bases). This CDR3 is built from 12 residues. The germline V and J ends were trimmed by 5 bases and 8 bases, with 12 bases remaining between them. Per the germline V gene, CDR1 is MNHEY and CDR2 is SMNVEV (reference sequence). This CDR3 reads CASSQQGSGYTF. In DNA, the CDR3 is TGTGCCAGCAGTCAACAGGGTTCCGGCTACACCTTC.